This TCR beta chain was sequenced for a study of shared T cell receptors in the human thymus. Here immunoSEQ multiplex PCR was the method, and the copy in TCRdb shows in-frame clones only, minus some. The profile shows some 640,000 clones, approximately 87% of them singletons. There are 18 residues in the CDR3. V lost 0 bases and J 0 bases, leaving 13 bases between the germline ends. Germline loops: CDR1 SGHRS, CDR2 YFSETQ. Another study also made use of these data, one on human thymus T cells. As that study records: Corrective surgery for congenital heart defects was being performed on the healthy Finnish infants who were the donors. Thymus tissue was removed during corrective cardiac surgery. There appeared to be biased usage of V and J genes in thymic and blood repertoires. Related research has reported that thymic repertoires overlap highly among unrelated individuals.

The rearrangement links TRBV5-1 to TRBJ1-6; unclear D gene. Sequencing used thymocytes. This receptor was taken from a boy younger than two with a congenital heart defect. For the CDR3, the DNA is TGCGCCAGCAGCTTGGTAGGCTGGGCCCGCTCCTATAATTCACCCCTCCACTTT. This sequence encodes CASSLVGWARSYNSPLHF.